One sample yielded the 19 T cell receptor beta chains listed below, sequenced in a study of cytomegalovirus exposure and HLA in healthy donors. Repertoires were generated with immunoSEQ multiplex PCR, while TCRdb's copy carries only in-frame clones and drops some. Here the sample spans around 350,000 clones, 86% being singletons. Input material: PBMCs. The receptors stem from a woman younger than 30 in good health and CMV-seronegative.

Note on this clone: In the same sample, other DNA sequences code for this CDR3. The chain combines TRBV5-1 with TRBJ2-3; D unresolved. Germline lookup yields CDR1 SGHRS and CDR2 YFSETQ. The CDR3 totals 11 residues. V was pared by 2 bases and J by 6 bases, with 4 bases between. The CDR3 nucleotides are TGCGCCAGCAGCTTCGGGGATACGCAGTATTTT. Protein: CASSFGDTQYF.

The chain links TRBV6-6 to TRBJ2-7; 7 bases line up with TRBD2. Trimming removed 5 bases from V and 1 base from J; junction bases left unmatched: 5. Per the germline V gene, CDR1 is MNHNY and CDR2 is SVGAGI (reference sequence). CDR3 size: 14 residues. CDR3 DNA: TGTGCCAGCAGTCGGGGGGACCATTCCTACGAGCAGTACTTC. Protein product: CASSRGDHSYEQYF.

J is TRBJ1-2 and V is TRBV5-1, with D hard to call. V lost 0 bases and J lost 3, with 6 bases in between. Germline CDR1 reads SGHRS; CDR2 reads YFSETQ. The CDR3 is 13 residues long. The DNA of the CDR3 is TGCGCCAGCAGCTTGGACAGTTACTATGGCTACACCTTC. As protein: CASSLDSYYGYTF.

The chain has TRBV7-8 and TRBJ1-1; D unclear. V dropped 4 bases and J dropped 5 bases, with 8 bases sitting between them. The CDR3 loop spans 12 amino acids. Germline CDR1 is SGHVS and CDR2 is FQNEAQ. CDR3 sequence (DNA): TGTGCCAGCAGCTCTCGGGGAACTGAAGCTTTCTTT. Translated, it gives CASSSRGTEAFF. Based on the CDR3 plus reference TRBV7-8 and TRBJ1-1, the full variable domain is GAGVSQSPRYKVAKRGQDVALRCDPISGHVSLFWYQQALGQGPEFLTYFQNEAQLDKSGLPSDRFFAERPEGSVSTLKIQRTQQEDSAVYLCASSSRGTEAFFGQGTRLTVV.

The J gene is TRBJ2-7, the V gene TRBV2; D is uncertain. Trimming pared 5 bases from V and 2 bases from J, leaving 13 bases between. CDR3 length equals 14 residues. Per the germline V gene, CDR1 is SNHLY and CDR2 is FYNNEI. This chain's CDR3 is CASSYQQKTYEQYF. The CDR3 DNA sequence: TGTGCCAGCAGTTATCAACAGAAAACCTACGAGCAGTACTTC.

The genes are TRBV2 and TRBJ2-5; 7 nucleotides match TRBD1. This CDR3 is built from 14 residues. Germline trimming cut 6 bases from V and 5 bases from J; bases unmatched to any gene: 9. Per germline, CDR1 SNHLY and CDR2 FYNNEI. In DNA, the CDR3 is TGTGCCAGCAGCGCCCGACAGGGCGGGGAGACCCAGTACTTC. As protein: CASSARQGGETQYF.

The chain couples TRBV7-6 to TRBJ2-7; D gene ambiguous. CDR3 size: 14 residues. CDR1 and CDR2 (germline): SGHVS, FNYEAQ. Trimming took off 1 base at V and 2 bases at J, with 9 bases between the two ends. CDR3 loop: CASSLGARTYEQYF. The CDR3 DNA follows: TGTGCCAGCAGCTTAGGGGCGCGCACCTACGAGCAGTACTTC.

The rearrangement links TRBV5-1 to TRBJ1-1; D gene ambiguous. With 0 bases removed from V and 6 bases from J, the gap between germline ends came to 15 bases. Per the germline V gene, CDR1 is SGHRS and CDR2 is YFSETQ. The CDR3 sequence is 15 residues long. The CDR3 region has the DNA TGCGCCAGCAGCTTGGCCTCAGGAGGCACGCCTGAAGCTTTCTTT. As protein: CASSLASGGTPEAFF.

The V gene is TRBV28, the J gene TRBJ1-4, with TRBD1 identical over 7 bases. The CDR3 is 13 residues long. In germline, CDR1 is MDHEN, CDR2 SYDVKM. With 7 bases clipped from V and 7 bases from J, the junction kept 6 bases outside the gene matches. The CDR3 spells CASKGAWSEKLFF. DNA of the CDR3: TGTGCCAGCAAGGGGGCTTGGAGTGAAAAACTGTTTTTT.

The gene calls are TRBV5-1 and TRBJ2-6, with D unclear. The V gene lost 3 bases and the J gene lost 1 base, with 11 bases spanning the gap. CDR3 length equals 16 residues. Germline values: CDR1 SGHRS, CDR2 YFSETQ. The CDR3 region is CASSSYYPSGANVLTF. The CDR3 nucleotides read TGCGCCAGCAGCTCCTACTACCCGTCTGGGGCCAACGTCCTGACTTTC.

The CDR3 DNA reads as TGTGCCAGCAGTTTAACCCCTAGCAGAGACAATGAGCAGTTCTTC. This gives the protein CASSLTPSRDNEQFF. The chain links TRBV27 to TRBJ2-1; TRBD2 might be the D (5 bases). V was cut by 2 bases and J by 5 bases, with 13 bases left in between. The V gene's germline CDR1 is MNHEY and CDR2 SMNVEV (reference sequence). CDR3 size: 15 residues.

The rearrangement links TRBV18 to TRBJ1-2; a possible D gene is TRBD1 (5 bases). CDR1 is KGHSH and CDR2 is LQKENI in the germline V gene. Trimming cost V 4 bases and J 5 bases, with 11 bases left between them. CDR3 length: 13 amino acids. CDR3 protein: CASSLSTVYGYTF. CDR3 nucleotides: TGTGCCAGCTCACTTTCGACAGTATATGGCTACACCTTC.

The chain carries TRBV18 and TRBJ1-1; 8 nucleotides align to TRBD1. The CDR3 spans 15 residues. CDR1 is KGHSH, CDR2 LQKENI, per germline. V lost 2 bases to trimming and J lost 4 bases; unmatched junction nucleotides: 6. CDR3 in amino acids: CASSPEAQGGTEAFF. DNA for the CDR3: TGTGCCAGCTCACCAGAGGCACAGGGGGGCACTGAAGCTTTCTTT.

The J gene is TRBJ2-1, the V gene TRBV5-6; D is undetermined. CDR3 length: 12 amino acids. Germline CDR1 and CDR2: SGHDT and YYEEEE. Between the trimmed V and J ends, which lost 0 bases and 10 bases, there was a span of 8 bases. The CDR3, as DNA: TGTGCCAGCAGCTTGGCCGGCAGGGAGCAGTTCTTC. Encoded protein: CASSLAGREQFF.

The chain has TRBV5-1 and TRBJ1-4; D not resolved. Germline CDR1 reads SGHRS; CDR2 reads YFSETQ. Trimming removed 0 bases at V and 7 bases at J, with 16 bases between. The CDR3 extends over 16 amino acids. The CDR3 spells CASSLVWAQSGEKLFF. The DNA of the CDR3 is TGCGCCAGCAGCTTGGTTTGGGCGCAAAGCGGTGAAAAACTGTTTTTT.

The CDR3 protein is CASSLGLGYDNEQFF. The CDR3 DNA is TGTGCCAGCAGCTTAGGGCTAGGATACGACAATGAGCAGTTCTTC. The genes are TRBV7-6 and TRBJ2-1, with no clear D. V shed 1 base and J shed 5 bases, with 12 bases lying between them. The length of the CDR3 is 15 residues. CDR1 and CDR2 (germline): SGHVS, FNYEAQ.

This clone has more than one count but fewer than ten. The V call is TRBV21-1, the J call TRBJ2-7; TRBD1 is taken as the D call from the table, unchecked against the DNA. TRBV21-1 is marked as a pseudogene. The CDR3 extends over 15 amino acids. The CDR3 protein is CASSKDAQGVHEQYF. CDR3 in DNA: TGTGCCAGCAGCAAAGACGCACAGGGGGTCCACGAGCAGTACTTC.

The CDR3 protein is CASRGQGATGYTF. The CDR3 coding sequence is TGTGCCAGTAGGGGACAGGGGGCGACTGGCTACACCTTC. The rearrangement links TRBV19 to TRBJ1-2; 12 nucleotides line up with TRBD1. The CDR3 covers 13 residues. J was trimmed by 7 bases and V by 6 bases; bases with no gene match: 3. The germline V gene has CDR1 LNHDA and CDR2 SQIVND (reference sequence). The whole variable domain, filled in from reference TRBV19 and TRBJ1-2, reads DGGITQSPKYLFRKEGQNVTLSCEQNLNHDAMYWYRQDPGQGLRLIYYSQIVNDFQKGDIAEGYSVSREKKESFPLTVTSAQKNPTAFYLCASRGQGATGYTFGSGTRLTVV.

This chain uses TRBV28 with TRBJ2-1, with D unclear. Deletions cut 5 bases from V and 1 base from J, with 9 bases between. The CDR3 loop spans 14 amino acids. The germline CDR1 and CDR2 sequences are MDHEN and SYDVKM. The CDR3 coding sequence is TGTGCCAGCAGTGAGCAGGTTTCCTACAATGAGCAGTTCTTC. Protein product: CASSEQVSYNEQFF.